The T cell receptor beta chain under discussion was sequenced for a study of a mutant IDH1 vaccine in newly diagnosed glioma. Time point denoted: week 11, during vaccination. Every vaccine dose comprised 300 ug of mutant IDH1 20-mer peptide plus topical imiquimod. Of note for this clone: Its antigen is unknown.

Between the trimmed V and J ends, which lost 10 bases and 3 bases, there was a span of 15 bases. This CDR3 is built from 13 residues. Germline assignment: CDR1 MNHNY and CDR2 SVGAGI (reference sequence). Generated by immunoSEQ multiplex PCR, the TCRdb table keeps only in-frame clones and is missing some. The sample holds about 25,000 clones, around 77% seen once. The chain uses TRBV6-6 and TRBJ2-5; possibly TRBD1 for D (5 bases). Sequenced here: PBMCs, sampled from a glioma patient whose treatment included an IDH1 peptide vaccine. This sequence was found in a woman under 30 with glioma. The CDR3 DNA reads as TGTGCCACCACCGATAGCAGGGAAGAGACCCAGTACTTC. Translating it yields CATTDSREETQYF.